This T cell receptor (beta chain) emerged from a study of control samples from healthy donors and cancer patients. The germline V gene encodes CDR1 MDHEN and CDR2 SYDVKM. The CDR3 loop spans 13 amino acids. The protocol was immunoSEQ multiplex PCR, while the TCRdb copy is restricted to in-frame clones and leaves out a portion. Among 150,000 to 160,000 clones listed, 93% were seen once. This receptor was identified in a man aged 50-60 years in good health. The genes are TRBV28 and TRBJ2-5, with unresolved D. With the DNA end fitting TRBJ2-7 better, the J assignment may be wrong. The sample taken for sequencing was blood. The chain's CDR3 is CASISYSSYEQYF. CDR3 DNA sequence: TGTGCCAGCATAAGCTACAGCTCCTACGAGCAGTACTTC.